This T cell receptor beta chain was profiled in a study of cytomegalovirus exposure and HLA in healthy donors. Note on this clone: Its antigen is not known.

The CDR3 extends over 19 amino acids. The junction had 14 bases not matched to a gene; V was cut back by 2 bases and J by 4 bases. The V gene's germline CDR1 is SNHLY and CDR2 FYNNEI. A multiplex PCR was run with 60 Vbeta primers and 13 Jbeta primers. Sequenced by immunoSEQ multiplex PCR; TCRdb stores in-frame clones only, minus some. The sample yields roughly 200,000 clones, around three quarters seen once. Study-level findings and limits: Immune exposure information available was restricted to CMV serostatus.

The clonotype comes from a man aged 25-45 years in good health and CMV-seronegative. Sequenced material: PBMCs. The rearrangement uses TRBV2 and TRBJ2-2, with 9 nucleotides matching TRBD2. CDR3 coding DNA: TGTGCCAGCAGTGAATTGGGCCTCGCGGGAGGGCGGGCCACCGGGGAGCTGTTTTTT. The encoded protein is CASSELGLAGGRATGELFF.